This T cell receptor beta chain emerged from a study of PD-L1 blockade in urothelial cancer. This CDR3 has 13 amino acids. The V gene's germline CDR1 is SGHVS and CDR2 FNYEAQ. Trimming took 1 base from V and 4 from J, leaving 7 bases between them. Some clones are missing from TCRdb's copy, which holds only in-frame ones; the method was immunoSEQ multiplex PCR. The sample carries some 40,000 clones, roughly 84% recorded once. This sample's time point: peripheral blood 6 weeks after treatment start. The clonotype originates from a man aged 40-49 years with urothelial cancer. The V gene is TRBV7-6, the J gene TRBJ2-5; TRBD1 is a possible D gene (6 bases). This material consisted of PBMCs, taken around atezolizumab (anti-PD-L1) treatment. As DNA, the CDR3 is TGTGCCAGCAGCTTAGACAGGGCAGAGACCCAGTACTTC. Translating it yields CASSLDRAETQYF.